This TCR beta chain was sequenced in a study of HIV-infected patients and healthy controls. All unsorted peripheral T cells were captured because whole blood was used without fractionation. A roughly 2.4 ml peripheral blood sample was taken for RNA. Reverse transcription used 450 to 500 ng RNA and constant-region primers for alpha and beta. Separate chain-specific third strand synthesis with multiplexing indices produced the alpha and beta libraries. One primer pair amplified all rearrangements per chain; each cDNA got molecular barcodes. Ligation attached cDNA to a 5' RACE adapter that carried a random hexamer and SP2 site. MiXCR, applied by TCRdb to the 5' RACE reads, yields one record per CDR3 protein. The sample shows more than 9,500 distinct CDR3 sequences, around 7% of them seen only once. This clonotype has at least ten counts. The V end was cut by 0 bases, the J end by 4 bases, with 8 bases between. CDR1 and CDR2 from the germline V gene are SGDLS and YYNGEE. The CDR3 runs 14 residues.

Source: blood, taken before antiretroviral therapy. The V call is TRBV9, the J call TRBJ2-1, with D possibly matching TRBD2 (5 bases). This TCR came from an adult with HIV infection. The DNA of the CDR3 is TGTGCCAGCAGCGTAGATGGACTTTACAATGAGCAGTTCTTC. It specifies CASSVDGLYNEQFF.